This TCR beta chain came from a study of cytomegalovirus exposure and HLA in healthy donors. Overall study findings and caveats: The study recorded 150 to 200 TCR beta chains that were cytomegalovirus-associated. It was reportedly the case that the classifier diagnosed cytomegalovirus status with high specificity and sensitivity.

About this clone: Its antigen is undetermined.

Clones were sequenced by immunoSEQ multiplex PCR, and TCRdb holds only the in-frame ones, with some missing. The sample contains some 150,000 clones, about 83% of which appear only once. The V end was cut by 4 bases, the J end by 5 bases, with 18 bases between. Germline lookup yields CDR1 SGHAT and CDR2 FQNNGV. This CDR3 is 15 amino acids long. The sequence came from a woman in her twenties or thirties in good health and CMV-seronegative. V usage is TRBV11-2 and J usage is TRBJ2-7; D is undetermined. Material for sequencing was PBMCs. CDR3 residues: CASSYGLAATDEQYF. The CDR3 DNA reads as TGTGCCAGCAGCTACGGTTTGGCGGCGACCGACGAGCAGTACTTC.